One sample yielded the 28 T cell receptor beta chains listed below, sequenced in a study of CD8+CD57+ T cells in acquired aplastic anemia. Whoever was chosen for sequencing had shown CD8+CD57+ cell expansion by flow cytometry. TCR beta VDJ and CDR3 profiles were obtained from a genomic DNA template. From the reads, TCRdb called clonotypes with MiXCR, one entry per CDR3 protein. The table has under 350,000 distinct CDR3 sequences, under 60% seen once; the top ten hold under 1.5%. The sequenced material came from sorted CD4+, CD8+, or CD8+CD57+ T cells (not recorded which) from PBMCs. The receptor source for this set is a human donor with aplastic anemia.

This clonotype showed up many times. The chain combines TRBV2 with TRBJ1-2; possible D gene TRBD1, 6 bases. Per germline, CDR1 SNHLY and CDR2 FYNNEI. This CDR3 has 14 residues. The V and J ends lost 10 bases and 2 bases respectively, with 17 bases between them. In nucleotides, the CDR3 is TGTGCCATAGTCACAGGACAGCTAAACTATGGCTACACCTTC. This encodes CAIVTGQLNYGYTF.

This clonotype has just a few counts. The rearrangement joins TRBV7-9 to TRBJ2-7; TRBD1 matches 9 bases. This CDR3 region has 15 residues. The V gene's germline CDR1 is SEHNR and CDR2 FQNEAQ (reference sequence). J was trimmed by 2 bases and V by 5 bases; bases with no gene match: 7. For the CDR3, the DNA is TGTGCCAGCAGCCCCCCGACAGGGGGAACCTACGAGCAGTACTTC. This gives the protein CASSPPTGGTYEQYF.

The CDR3 bases are TGTGCCAGCAGGGTCTCGGGACAGGCCTCCTACGAGCAGTACTTC. Residues: CASRVSGQASYEQYF. The rearrangement joins TRBV2 to TRBJ2-7, with 8 bases fitting TRBD1. CDR1 is SNHLY, CDR2 FYNNEI, per germline. The CDR3 spans 15 residues. Trimming took 6 bases from V and 0 from J; bases not matched to a gene: 7.

This clonotype was seen at least ten times. V and J are TRBV9 and TRBJ2-5; 14 nucleotides align to TRBD2. With 4 bases clipped from V and 5 bases from J, the junction kept 10 bases outside the gene matches. This CDR3 has 17 amino acids. Germline V gene sequence: CDR1 SGDLS, CDR2 YYNGEE. CDR3 loop: CASSPGLAGGRLETQYF. The CDR3 region has the DNA TGTGCCAGCAGCCCAGGACTAGCGGGGGGTAGACTTGAGACCCAGTACTTC.

With respect to this clonotype: At one of its ends the junction is not consistent with the germline gene, which may arise from a read error. The chain links TRBV10-3 to TRBJ2-2; D is possibly TRBD1 or TRBD2 (5 bases each). The CDR3 runs 13 residues. Germline CDR1 ENHRY, CDR2 SYGVKD. The CDR3 loop reads CAVTGLNTRELFF. The CDR3 coding sequence is TGTGCCGTGACGGGGCTGAACACCAGGGAGCTGTTTTTT.

J is TRBJ2-7 and V is TRBV11-3; 9 bases fit TRBD1. This CDR3 has 12 residues. V shed 6 bases and J 12 bases; nucleotides not matched to a gene: 9. The germline gives CDR1 SGHNT, CDR2 YENEEA. The CDR3 here is CASSVGQGKRYF. CDR3 sequence (DNA): TGTGCCAGCAGTGTAGGACAGGGGAAGAGGTACTTC.

This clonotype was counted ten times or more. The rearrangement uses TRBV4-1 and TRBJ1-4; perhaps TRBD1 as D (5 bases). The CDR3 loop spans 15 amino acids. In germline, CDR1 is MGHRA, CDR2 YSYEKL. Deletions cut 0 bases from V and 4 bases from J, with 9 bases between. As DNA, the CDR3 is TGCGCCAGCAGCCAAGAATGGGGCGGTAATGAAAAACTGTTTTTT. Translation gives CASSQEWGGNEKLFF.

The gene calls are TRBV9 and TRBJ2-5, with 7 bases aligning to TRBD1. This CDR3 comprises 14 residues. Germline trimming cut 4 bases from V and 4 bases from J; bases unmatched to any gene: 7. The V gene's germline CDR1 is SGDLS and CDR2 YYNGEE. The CDR3 DNA reads as TGTGCCAGCAGCATCGACAGGGTCGGAGAGACCCAGTACTTC. This gives the protein CASSIDRVGETQYF. Full variable domain (remainder filled in from reference TRBV9 and TRBJ2-5): DSGVTQTPKHLITATGQRVTLRCSPRSGDLSVYWYQQSLDQGLQFLIQYYNGEERAKGNILERFSAQQFPDLHSELNLSSLELGDSALYFCASSIDRVGETQYFGPGTRLLVL.

In this sample, this clonotype turned up once. V usage is TRBV10-3 and J usage is TRBJ1-1, with TRBD1 matching 10 bases. After removal of 0 bases from V and 1 base from J, the junction contained 11 bases not matched to a gene. This CDR3 is built from 19 residues. CDR1 and CDR2 from the germline V gene are ENHRY and SYGVKD. CDR3 coding DNA: TGTGCCATCAGTGAGTCGGGACAGGGGTCTGCGGGCGCGAACACTGAAGCTTTCTTT. Translated: CAISESGQGSAGANTEAFF.

To note about this clonotype: The conserved closing phenylalanine or tryptophan is absent in this CDR3, likely reflecting a read error. The rearrangement uses TRBV7-8 and TRBJ2-1; TRBD1 matches at 9 bases. The V and J ends lost 1 base and 6 bases, in that order; junction bases with no gene match: 7. The CDR3 has 16 amino acids. The germline V gene encodes CDR1 SGHVS and CDR2 FQNEAQ. The CDR3 here is CASSLGTGTGPNEQFL. The CDR3 DNA reads as TGTGCCAGCAGCTTAGGGACCGGGACAGGGCCCAATGAGCAGTTCCTC.

The J gene is TRBJ2-2, the V gene TRBV10-3, with TRBD1 as a possible D gene (5 bases). Trimming shortened V by 0 bases and J by 3 bases, and 11 bases separated the two germline ends. Germline CDR1 reads ENHRY; CDR2 reads SYGVKD. The CDR3 extends over 16 amino acids. For the CDR3, the DNA is TGTGCCATCAGTGAGTCGAGACAGTGGGACACCGGGGAGCTGTTTTTT. It translates to CAISESRQWDTGELFF.

This rearrangement joins TRBV20-1 to TRBJ2-5, with D hard to call. V lost 6 bases to trimming and J lost 6 bases, with 17 bases between them. There are 13 residues in the CDR3. Germline V gene sequence: CDR1 DFQATT, CDR2 SNEGSKA (reference sequence). The CDR3 protein is CSAVGRVRKTQYF. DNA for the CDR3: TGCAGTGCAGTCGGGCGAGTTCGTAAGACCCAGTACTTC.

This clonotype was seen more than once but under ten times. The V call is TRBV24-1, the J call TRBJ2-1, with D perhaps matching TRBD2 (7 bases). Per germline, CDR1 KGHDR and CDR2 SFDVKD. V was clipped by 9 bases and J by 7 bases, with 12 bases between them. The CDR3 is 12 residues long. For the CDR3, the DNA is TGTGCCACCCGGGGGGCAGGGAATGAGCAGTTCTTC. This sequence encodes CATRGAGNEQFF.

This clonotype turned up a few times. The chain has TRBV20-1 and TRBJ2-5, with no clear D. V was trimmed by 0 bases and J by 10 bases, leaving 9 bases between them. The CDR3 runs 11 residues. Germline CDR1 reads DFQATT; CDR2 reads SNEGSKA (reference sequence). The CDR3 coding sequence is TGCAGTGCTAGAGACCCTCATGTCCAGTACTTC. This codes for CSARDPHVQYF.

This clonotype turned up a few times. The chain combines TRBV15 with TRBJ2-1; tentatively, D is TRBD2 (6 bases). V was shortened by 0 bases and J by 4 bases, with 22 bases between the two germline ends. This CDR3 has 19 residues. Germline V gene data show CDR1 as LNHNV and CDR2 as YYDKDF (reference sequence). The DNA of the CDR3 is TGTGCCACCAGCAGAGAATCAGGGTGGGAGGCCCTTCCTTACAATGAGCAGTTCTTC. Residues: CATSRESGWEALPYNEQFF. The full variable domain, rest sourced from reference TRBV15 and TRBJ2-1, is DAMVIQNPRYQVTQFGKPVTLSCSQTLNHNVMYWYQQKSSQAPKLLFHYYDKDFNNEADTPDNFQSRRPNTSFCFLDIRSPGLGDTAMYLCATSRESGWEALPYNEQFFGPGTRLTVL.

A remark on this clonotype: Compared with germline, one end of the junction differs, possibly owing to a read error. V and J are TRBV10-1 and TRBJ1-5, with 8 bases lining up with TRBD1. Germline V gives CDR1 WNHNN, CDR2 SYGVQD (reference sequence). The CDR3 is made up of 17 amino acids. The CDR3 sequence: CASSKSRGLRNNEPQHF. The CDR3 nucleotides read TGCGCCAGCAGTAAAAGCAGGGGGCTACGTAACAATGAGCCCCAGCATTTT.

A single count supports this clonotype. V and J are TRBV10-2 and TRBJ2-3, with 11 bases that match TRBD2. There are 13 residues in the CDR3. CDR1 is WSHSY and CDR2 is SAAADI in the germline V gene. V dropped 8 bases and J dropped 5; count of bases not matched to a gene: 3. The CDR3 DNA reads TGCGCCAGCGGGGGACTAGCGGTAGATACGCAGTATTTT. Translating it yields CASGGLAVDTQYF.

In this sample, this clonotype turned up a few times. V gene TRBV7-9 combines with J gene TRBJ1-2; 9 nucleotides line up with TRBD1. The CDR3 totals 16 residues. Per the germline V gene, CDR1 is SEHNR and CDR2 is FQNEAQ (reference sequence). With V trimmed by 5 bases and J by 5 bases, 12 bases remained unmatched. The DNA of the CDR3 is TGTGCCAGCAGCCAAGATGGGACAGGGACTGAGTATGGCTACACCTTC. Encoded protein: CASSQDGTGTEYGYTF.

This clonotype was recorded many times. V usage is TRBV6-1 and J usage is TRBJ2-3; either TRBD1 or TRBD2 may fit D (5 bases each). The CDR3 spans 19 residues. V was clipped by 6 bases and J by 0 bases, with 25 bases between them. Germline assignment: CDR1 MNHNS and CDR2 SASEGT. CDR3 in amino acids: CASRENVRGAEFSTDTQYF. DNA of the CDR3: TGTGCCAGCAGAGAAAACGTGAGGGGAGCCGAGTTTAGCACAGATACGCAGTATTTT.

This chain uses TRBV7-2 with TRBJ1-3; no clear D. This CDR3 has 15 amino acids. V was shortened by 2 bases and J by 3 bases, with 11 bases between the two germline ends. The germline V gene encodes CDR1 SGHTA and CDR2 FQGNSA. The CDR3 nucleotides are TGTGCCAGCAGCTTATCGGGGTCAAGTGGAAACACCATATATTTT. This translates into CASSLSGSSGNTIYF.

This clonotype appeared a few times. The genes are TRBV20-1 and TRBJ2-1, with 9 bases that match TRBD2. This CDR3 region has 13 residues. The germline CDR1 and CDR2 sequences are DFQATT and SNEGSKA (reference sequence). Trimming took 6 bases from V and 6 from J; bases not matched to a gene: 6. CDR3 region: CSATGTSSNEQFF. Written as DNA, the CDR3 is TGCAGTGCAACCGGGACTAGCAGCAATGAGCAGTTCTTC.

The chain recombines TRBV3-1 with TRBJ2-1; 7 nucleotides line up with TRBD2. The trim removed 0 bases at V and 9 bases at J, leaving 5 bases unmatched. There are 14 residues in the CDR3. CDR1 LGHDT and CDR2 YNNKEL come from the germline V gene (reference sequence). CDR3 residues: CASSQEGGPSEQFF. The CDR3 DNA is TGTGCCAGCAGCCAAGAGGGAGGGCCGAGTGAGCAGTTCTTC.

The CDR3 DNA is TGTGCCAGCAGCCCCACAGCCCGCAGGGGTTTGGGAAAGGGGCAGTACTTC. Its protein is CASSPTARRGLGKGQYF. V and J are TRBV7-2 and TRBJ2-7, with TRBD1 as a possible D gene (6 bases). Deletions cut 5 bases from V and 9 bases from J, with 29 bases between. The CDR3 consists of 17 residues. Germline CDR1 reads SGHTA; CDR2 reads FQGNSA. The variable domain in full, completed from reference TRBV7-2 and TRBJ2-7, reads GAGVSQSPSNKVTEKGKDVELRCDPISGHTALYWYRQSLGQGLEFLIYFQGNSAPDKSGLPSDRFSAERTGGSVSTLTIQRTQQEDSAVYLCASSPTARRGLGKGQYFGPGTRLTVT.

The chain combines TRBV7-9 with TRBJ2-7, with TRBD2 identical over 8 bases. The germline gives CDR1 SEHNR, CDR2 FQNEAQ (reference sequence). The CDR3 runs 12 residues. Trimming cost V 5 bases and J 9 bases; bases outside gene matches: 6. CDR3 nucleotides: TGTGCCAGCAGCCCGGGAGGGAGTGGGCAGTACTTC. Its protein product is CASSPGGSGQYF.

V is TRBV20-1 and J is TRBJ1-5; the D gene is possibly TRBD1 (5 bases). Trimming shortened V by 0 bases and J by 3 bases, and 12 bases separated the two germline ends. CDR1 DFQATT and CDR2 SNEGSKA come from the germline V gene (reference sequence). The CDR3 is 15 residues long. In DNA form, the CDR3 reads TGCAGTGCTAGAGAAGCAGGGTGGACCAATCAGCCCCAGCATTTT. This gives the protein CSAREAGWTNQPQHF.

V is TRBV6-5 and J is TRBJ1-2; 7 bases align to TRBD1. This CDR3 is built from 12 residues. The germline V gene encodes CDR1 MNHEY and CDR2 SVGAGI. The V and J ends lost 5 bases and 9 bases, in that order; junction bases with no gene match: 6. The CDR3 spells CASSHTGDRYTF. CDR3 in DNA: TGTGCCAGCAGTCACACAGGGGATCGCTACACCTTC.

This clonotype was observed a handful of times. CDR3 coding DNA: TGTGCCAGCAGCCTGGGACTAGCGGGGGAGAAGGAGCAGTTCTTC. It is translated as CASSLGLAGEKEQFF. The V gene is TRBV3-1, the J gene TRBJ2-1; 14 nucleotides agree with TRBD2. The length of the CDR3 is 15 residues. Germline trimming cut 4 bases from V and 10 bases from J; bases unmatched to any gene: 6. CDR1 and CDR2 (germline): LGHDT, YNNKEL (reference sequence).

The chain is built from TRBV7-8 and TRBJ1-6; TRBD1 matches 7 bases. Trimming cost V 4 bases and J 6 bases; bases outside gene matches: 3. The CDR3 has 14 amino acids. CDR1 SGHVS and CDR2 FQNEAQ come from the germline V gene. CDR3 loop: CASSSRQGNSPLHF. In nucleotides, the CDR3 is TGTGCCAGCAGCTCCCGACAGGGTAATTCACCCCTCCACTTT.